This is a list of T cell receptor beta chains from one sample in a study of T-cell reconstitution after alpha-beta-depleted transplantation in children. TCRdb processed the PCR reads anew with MiXCR; each CDR3 protein has one entry. The sample records some 95,000 distinct CDR3 sequences, roughly a quarter being singletons. Sequencing used PBMCs, obtained before TCRalphabeta/CD19-depleted stem cell transplant. These receptors originate from a boy aged 2 to 9 with acute lymphoblastic leukemia, due to receive a stem cell transplant. Both conserved end residues are part of each CDR3. D genes are given only for firm matches. Rows may omit the clone size; those that give it use once, few, many or a size class.

abundance,d_gene,j_gene,v_gene,CDR3nt,CDR3aa
few,NA,TRBJ2-6,TRBV30,TGTGCCTGGAGTGTACGTGGGGCCAACGTCCTGACTTTC,CAWSVRGANVLTF
many,NA,TRBJ1-5,TRBV12-3/TRBV12-4,TGTGCCAGCAGTCCGGGACGGAACAATCAGCCCCAGCATTTT,CASSPGRNNQPQHF
once,TRBD1,TRBJ1-6,TRBV7-6,TGTGCCAGCAGCCCGTCCGGGACAGGCCATTCACCCCTCCACTTT,CASSPSGTGHSPLHF
few,TRBD2,TRBJ2-1,TRBV7-3,TGTGCCAGCAGCTCCCCCGCGGGGGTGGGTAAGAATGAGCAGTTCTTC,CASSSPAGVGKNEQFF
few,NA,TRBJ2-3,TRBV28,TGTGCCAGCAGTTTAAGGGGTATGGGCCGCACAGATACGCAGTATTTT,CASSLRGMGRTDTQYF
few,TRBD2,TRBJ2-1,TRBV7-3,TGTGCCAGCAGGGCGACTAGCGGAGGGGCCCGGAATGAGCAGTTCTTC,CASRATSGGARNEQFF
few,NA,TRBJ2-7,TRBV20-1,TGCAGTGCTAGAGGGGGACGGGACTACGAGCAGTACTTC,CSARGGRDYEQYF
few,TRBD2,TRBJ2-7,TRBV6-2/TRBV6-3,TGTGCCAATAACCTCTGGAGAGCGGGAGGGGTGTACGAGCAGTACTTC,CANNLWRAGGVYEQYF
many,TRBD1,TRBJ2-7,TRBV18,TGTGCCAGCTCACCCTTTGGGACAGGGGCTACCTACGAGCAGTACTTC,CASSPFGTGATYEQYF
few,NA,TRBJ2-2,TRBV28,TGTGCCAGCACCTCAAGGGGGGCGGCCGGGGAGCTGTTTTTT,CASTSRGAAGELFF
few,TRBD1,TRBJ2-5,TRBV20-1,TGCAGTGCTAGAGGACAGGGGTCCCAAGAGACCCAGTACTTC,CSARGQGSQETQYF
NA,NA,TRBJ2-5,TRBV28,TGTGCCAGCAGTTTGTCGGGCAAGAAGGGGCGAGAGACCCAGTACTTC,CASSLSGKKGRETQYF
NA,NA,TRBJ2-7,TRBV20-1,TGCAGTGCTCCCATATCGTACTACGAGCAGTACTTC,CSAPISYYEQYF
few,NA,TRBJ2-7,TRBV7-2,TGTGCCAGCAGCTTAGGTCCGGGATACGAGCAGTACTTC,CASSLGPGYEQYF
NA,NA,TRBJ1-6,TRBV4-3,TGCGCCAGCAGCCCGCGGTCACACCAGAGGTTTTCACCCCTCCACTTT,CASSPRSHQRFSPLHF
few,TRBD1,TRBJ2-1,TRBV6-1,TGTGCCAGCAGTACCCGGGACAGGGATGTCAGGGGACACAATGAGCAGTTCTTC,CASSTRDRDVRGHNEQFF
few,NA,TRBJ2-7,TRBV7-2,TGTGCCAGCAGCTTGGGTGGGGGGCGCTCCTACGAGCAGTACTTC,CASSLGGGRSYEQYF
NA,TRBD1,TRBJ1-1,TRBV28,TGTGCCAGCAGTTACTTACAGGGGTCGGTGAACACTGAAGCTTTCTTT,CASSYLQGSVNTEAFF
NA,NA,TRBJ2-2,TRBV3-1,TGTGCCAGCAGCTACTACTTGAGGACAGAGTCTCTTAACACCGGGGAGCTGTTTTTT,CASSYYLRTESLNTGELFF
NA,NA,TRBJ2-7,TRBV20-1,TGCAGTGCGTACCTTACGGGGGCTATATCCTACGAGCAGTACTTC,CSAYLTGAISYEQYF
few,TRBD1,TRBJ2-7,TRBV5-6,TGTGCCAGCAGCCTGGGACAGCCGGGACCCTACGAGCAGTACTTC,CASSLGQPGPYEQYF
NA,NA,TRBJ1-1,TRBV5-1,TGCGCCAGCAGCTTGGAAGATAGGTACACTGAAGCTTTCTTT,CASSLEDRYTEAFF
NA,TRBD2,TRBJ2-1,TRBV11-2,TGTGCCAGCAGCTCACAGATATTCCTAGCGGGAGGGAACAATGAGCAGTTCTTC,CASSSQIFLAGGNNEQFF
NA,NA,TRBJ2-7,TRBV7-9,TGTGCCAGCAGCGGCAGGGAAATGAAGGTGTACGAGCAGTACTTC,CASSGREMKVYEQYF
NA,NA,TRBJ1-2,TRBV5-6,TGTGCCAGCAGCTTCCCGCTGGGCGGTGGCTACACCTTC,CASSFPLGGGYTF
few,NA,TRBJ2-1,TRBV24-1,TGTGCCACCAGTGACAGGATCGGCTTAAATGAGCAGTTCTTC,CATSDRIGLNEQFF
few,NA,TRBJ2-3,TRBV7-2,TGTGCCAGCAGCCAACTATTCACAGATACGCAGTATTTT,CASSQLFTDTQYF
few,TRBD2,TRBJ2-1,TRBV28,TGTGCCAGCAGCCGCCCGACTAGCGGGAGGGTGAATGAGCAGTTCTTC,CASSRPTSGRVNEQFF